This T cell receptor (beta chain) was retrieved from a study of tumor-infiltrating lymphocytes in primary liver carcinoma. Study overall: Tumor stage was T1-T3 N0M0, and tumor size was roughly 4 to 10 cm across.

CDR1 and CDR2 (germline): SGHAT, FQNNGV. The CDR3 has 16 amino acids. With 4 bases clipped from V and 15 bases from J, the junction kept 14 bases outside the gene matches. Concerning this clonotype itself: The antigen remains unidentified.

Study results and caveats: Tumor-adjacent and tumor-blood pairs shared a smaller degree of overlap than tumor region pairs. Roughly 7-25% of top clones, and no more, occurred in all five tumor regions.

A primer in the constant region served to generate TCR beta cDNA from 500 ng of total RNA. It was through three nested multiplex PCR rounds of slightly modified ARM-PCR that TCR beta libraries arose. The first two PCR rounds, roughly 11 cycles each, used TRBV1-TRBV30 forward primers and a C-beta reverse primer. Each CDR3 protein is one row after TCRdb ran MiXCR on the multiplex PCR reads. The data contain tens of thousands of distinct CDR3 sequences, approximately 70% of them singletons. Co-extraction of both nucleic acids (RNA and DNA) used roughly 18-34 mg of unsorted bulk tissue. Surgeons resected the patients' primary liver carcinomas.

Sequencing input: liver tumor tissue from sampling region 1. Subset specified: tumor region T1, superior pole. The TCR comes from a man in his forties with primary liver carcinoma and hepatitis B virus infection. The chain is built from TRBV11-2 and TRBJ2-1; 14 bases align to TRBD2. CDR3 DNA: TGTGCCAGCAGCTACTTCCCGACTAGCGGGAGGGGAGGCGGGTTCTTC. Protein: CASSYFPTSGRGGGFF.